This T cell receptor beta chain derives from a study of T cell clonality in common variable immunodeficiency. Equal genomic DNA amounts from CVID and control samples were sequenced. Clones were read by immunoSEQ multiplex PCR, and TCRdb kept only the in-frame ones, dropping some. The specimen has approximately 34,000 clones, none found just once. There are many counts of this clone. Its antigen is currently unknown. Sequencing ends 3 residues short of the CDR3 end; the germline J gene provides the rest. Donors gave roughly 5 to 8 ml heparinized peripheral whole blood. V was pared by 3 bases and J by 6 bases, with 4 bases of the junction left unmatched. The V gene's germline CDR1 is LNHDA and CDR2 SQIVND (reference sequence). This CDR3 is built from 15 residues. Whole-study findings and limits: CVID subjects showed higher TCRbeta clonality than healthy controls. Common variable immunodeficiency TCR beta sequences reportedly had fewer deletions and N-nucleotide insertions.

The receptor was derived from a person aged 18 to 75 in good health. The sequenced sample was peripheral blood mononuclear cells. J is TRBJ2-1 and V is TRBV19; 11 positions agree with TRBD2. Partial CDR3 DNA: TGTGCCAGTAGTATGCTAGCGGGAGGAGGCAATGAG. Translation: CASSMLAGGGNE. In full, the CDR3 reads CASSMLAGGGNEQFF.